The TCR beta chain under discussion was sequenced for a study of human T cells and chemical hapten exposure. Study-level background: Throughout a study of roughly 5.5 months, patients underwent weekly scalp administration of diphenylcyclopropenone doses. Study-level results: No alteration of TCRs above 1 in 1000 frequency was seen with DPC sensitization.

Separate cDNA molecules received unique molecular identifiers, which the library attached to them. One entry per CDR3 protein results from TCRdb running MiXCR on the RACE reads. In the table there are about 61,000 distinct CDR3 sequences, approximately 7% of which are singletons. Germline CDR1 SGHVS, CDR2 FNYEAQ. This CDR3 comprises 15 residues. Trimming pared 5 bases from V and 0 bases from J, leaving 12 bases between. This clonotype was detected many times. Its cognate antigen is unknown. As for time point: pre-sensitization, week 0. The treatment here: therapeutic diphenylcyclopropenone sensitization with weekly scalp DPC.

The chain recombines TRBV7-6 with TRBJ2-3; maybe TRBD1 (7 bases). The receptor's source is a woman in her thirties with alopecia areata. Some clones in this sample may be carry-over from other donors' samples. The source material was whole blood, sampled in connection with sensitization to the hapten diphenylcyclopropenone (DPC). CDR3 in amino acids: CASSPGGPSTDTQYF. The CDR3 bases are TGTGCCAGCAGCCCAGGGGGGCCCAGCACAGATACGCAGTATTTT.